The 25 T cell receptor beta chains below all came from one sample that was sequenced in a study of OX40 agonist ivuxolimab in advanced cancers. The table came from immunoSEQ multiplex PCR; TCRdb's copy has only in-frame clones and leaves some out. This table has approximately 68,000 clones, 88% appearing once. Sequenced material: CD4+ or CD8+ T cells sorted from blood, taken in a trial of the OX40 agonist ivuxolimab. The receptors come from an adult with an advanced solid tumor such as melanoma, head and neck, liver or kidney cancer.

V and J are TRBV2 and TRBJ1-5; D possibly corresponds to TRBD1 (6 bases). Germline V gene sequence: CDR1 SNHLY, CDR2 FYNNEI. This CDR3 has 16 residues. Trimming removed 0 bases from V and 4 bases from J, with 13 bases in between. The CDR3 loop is CASSEAAGGRNQPQHF. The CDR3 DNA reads TGTGCCAGCAGTGAAGCGGCGGGGGGGCGGAATCAGCCCCAGCATTTT.

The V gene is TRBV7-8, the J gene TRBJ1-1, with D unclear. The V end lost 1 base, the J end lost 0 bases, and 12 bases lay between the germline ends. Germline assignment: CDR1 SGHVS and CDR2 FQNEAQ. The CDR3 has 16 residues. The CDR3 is CASSLGESGVNTEAFF. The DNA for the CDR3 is TGTGCCAGCAGCTTAGGGGAGAGTGGGGTGAACACTGAAGCTTTCTTT.

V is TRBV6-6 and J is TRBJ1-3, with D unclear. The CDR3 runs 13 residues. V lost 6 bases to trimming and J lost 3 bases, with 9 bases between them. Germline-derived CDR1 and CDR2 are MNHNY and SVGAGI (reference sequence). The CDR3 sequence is CASSPSSGNTIYF. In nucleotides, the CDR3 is TGTGCCAGCAGCCCTTCTAGTGGAAACACCATATATTTT.

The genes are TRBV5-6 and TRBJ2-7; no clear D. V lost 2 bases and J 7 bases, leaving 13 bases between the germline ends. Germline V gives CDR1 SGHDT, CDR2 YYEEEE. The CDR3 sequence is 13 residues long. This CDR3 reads CASSLGQAREQYF. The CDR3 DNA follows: TGTGCCAGCAGCTTAGGGCAGGCGAGGGAGCAGTACTTC. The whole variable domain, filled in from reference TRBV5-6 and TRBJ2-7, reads DAGVTQSPTHLIKTRGQQVTLRCSPKSGHDTVSWYQQALGQGPQFIFQYYEEEERQRGNFPDRFSGHQFPNYSSELNVNALLLGDSALYLCASSLGQAREQYFGPGTRLTVT.

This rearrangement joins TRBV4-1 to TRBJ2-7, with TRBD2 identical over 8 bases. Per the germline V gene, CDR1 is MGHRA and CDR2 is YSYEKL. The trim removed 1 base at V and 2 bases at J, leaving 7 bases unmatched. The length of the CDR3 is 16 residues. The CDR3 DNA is TGCGCCAGCAGCCAAGTGGGGGCGGGGGGCACCTACGAGCAGTACTTC. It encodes CASSQVGAGGTYEQYF.

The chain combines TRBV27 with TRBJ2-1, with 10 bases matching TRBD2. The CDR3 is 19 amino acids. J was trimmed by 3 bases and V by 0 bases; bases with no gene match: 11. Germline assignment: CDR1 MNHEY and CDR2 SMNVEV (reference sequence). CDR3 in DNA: TGTGCCAGCAGTTTATCGCCCGGGGTAGCGGGGGGCAGCTACAATGAGCAGTTCTTC. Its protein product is CASSLSPGVAGGSYNEQFF.

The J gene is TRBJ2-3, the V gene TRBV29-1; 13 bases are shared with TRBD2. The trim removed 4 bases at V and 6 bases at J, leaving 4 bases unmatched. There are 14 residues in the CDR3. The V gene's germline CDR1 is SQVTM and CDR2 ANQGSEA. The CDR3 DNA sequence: TGCAGCGTTGGACTAGCGGGAGGTATGGATACGCAGTATTTT. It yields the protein CSVGLAGGMDTQYF.

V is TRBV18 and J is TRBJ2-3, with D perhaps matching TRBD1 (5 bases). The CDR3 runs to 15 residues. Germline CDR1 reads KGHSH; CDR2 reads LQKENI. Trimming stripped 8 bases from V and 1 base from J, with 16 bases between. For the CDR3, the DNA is TGTGCCAGCCAAGCTAGGGGTTTGGGCACAGATACGCAGTATTTT. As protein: CASQARGLGTDTQYF.

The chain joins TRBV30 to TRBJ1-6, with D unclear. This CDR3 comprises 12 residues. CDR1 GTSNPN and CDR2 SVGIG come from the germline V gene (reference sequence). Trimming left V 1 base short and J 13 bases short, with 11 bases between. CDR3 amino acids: CAWSAGTGPLHF. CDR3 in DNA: TGTGCCTGGAGTGCGGGCACGGGGCCCCTCCACTTT.

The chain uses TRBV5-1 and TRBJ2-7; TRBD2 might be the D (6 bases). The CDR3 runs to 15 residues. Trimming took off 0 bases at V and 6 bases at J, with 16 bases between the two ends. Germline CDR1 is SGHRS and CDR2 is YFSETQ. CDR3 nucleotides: TGCGCCAGCAGCTTGGGGGCTCCGCTCGGGGGCGAGCAGTACTTC. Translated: CASSLGAPLGGEQYF.

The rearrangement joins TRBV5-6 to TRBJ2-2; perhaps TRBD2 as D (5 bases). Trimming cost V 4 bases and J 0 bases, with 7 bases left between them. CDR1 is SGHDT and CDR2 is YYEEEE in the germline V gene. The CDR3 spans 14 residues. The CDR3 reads CASSPGANTGELFF. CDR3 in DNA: TGTGCCAGCAGCCCCGGGGCGAACACCGGGGAGCTGTTTTTT. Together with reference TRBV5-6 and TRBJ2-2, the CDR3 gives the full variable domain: DAGVTQSPTHLIKTRGQQVTLRCSPKSGHDTVSWYQQALGQGPQFIFQYYEEEERQRGNFPDRFSGHQFPNYSSELNVNALLLGDSALYLCASSPGANTGELFFGEGSRLTVL.

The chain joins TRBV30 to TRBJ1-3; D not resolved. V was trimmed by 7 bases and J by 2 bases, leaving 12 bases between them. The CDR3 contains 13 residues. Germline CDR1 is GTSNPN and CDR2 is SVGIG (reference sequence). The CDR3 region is CASADSPGNTIYF. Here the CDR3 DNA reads TGTGCCTCCGCGGACTCTCCTGGAAACACCATATATTTT. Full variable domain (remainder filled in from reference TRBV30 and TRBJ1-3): SQTIHQWPATLVQPVGSPLSLECTVEGTSNPNLYWYRQAAGRGLQLLFYSVGIGQISSEVPQNLSASRPQDRQFILSSKKLLLSDSGFYLCASADSPGNTIYFGEGSWLTVV.

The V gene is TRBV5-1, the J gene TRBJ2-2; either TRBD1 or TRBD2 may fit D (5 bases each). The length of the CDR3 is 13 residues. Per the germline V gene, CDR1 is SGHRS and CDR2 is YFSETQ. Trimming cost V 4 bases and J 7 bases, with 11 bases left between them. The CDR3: CASSVRDVGELFF. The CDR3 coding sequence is TGCGCCAGCAGCGTGAGGGACGTCGGGGAGCTGTTTTTT.

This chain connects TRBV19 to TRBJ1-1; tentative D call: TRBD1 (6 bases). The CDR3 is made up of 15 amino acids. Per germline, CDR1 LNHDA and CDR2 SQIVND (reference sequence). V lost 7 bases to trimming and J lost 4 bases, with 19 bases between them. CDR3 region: CASTITHRVSTEAFF. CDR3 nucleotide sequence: TGTGCCAGTACCATTACCCACAGGGTATCCACTGAAGCTTTCTTT.

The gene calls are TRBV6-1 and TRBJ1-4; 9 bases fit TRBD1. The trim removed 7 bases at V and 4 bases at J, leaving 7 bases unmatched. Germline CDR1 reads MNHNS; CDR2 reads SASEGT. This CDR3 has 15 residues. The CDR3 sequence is CASIRTGANNEKLFF. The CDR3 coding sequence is TGTGCCAGCATAAGGACAGGGGCCAATAATGAAAAACTGTTTTTT.

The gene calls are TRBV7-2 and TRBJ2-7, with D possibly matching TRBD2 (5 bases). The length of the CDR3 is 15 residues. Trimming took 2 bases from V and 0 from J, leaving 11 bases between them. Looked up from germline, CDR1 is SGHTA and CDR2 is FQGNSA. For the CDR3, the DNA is TGTGCCAGCAGCTTAAAAGCGGATGGCTCCTACGAGCAGTACTTC. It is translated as CASSLKADGSYEQYF.

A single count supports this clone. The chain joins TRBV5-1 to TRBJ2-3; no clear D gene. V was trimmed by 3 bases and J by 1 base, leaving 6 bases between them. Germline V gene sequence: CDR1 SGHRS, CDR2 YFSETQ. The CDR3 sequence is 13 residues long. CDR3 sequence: CASSSTGTDTQYF. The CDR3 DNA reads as TGCGCCAGCAGCTCGACGGGCACAGATACGCAGTATTTT.

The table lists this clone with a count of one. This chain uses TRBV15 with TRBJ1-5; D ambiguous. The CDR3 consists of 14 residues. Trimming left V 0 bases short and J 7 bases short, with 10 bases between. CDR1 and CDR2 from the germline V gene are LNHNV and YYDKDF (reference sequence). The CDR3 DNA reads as TGTGCCACCAGCAGAGAAGACGGGCAGCAGCCCCAGCATTTT. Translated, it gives CATSREDGQQPQHF.

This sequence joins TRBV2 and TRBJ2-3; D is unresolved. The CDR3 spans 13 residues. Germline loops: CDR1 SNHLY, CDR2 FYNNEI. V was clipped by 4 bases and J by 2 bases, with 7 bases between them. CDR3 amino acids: CASSALYTDTQYF. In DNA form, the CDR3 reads TGTGCCAGCAGTGCACTTTACACAGATACGCAGTATTTT.

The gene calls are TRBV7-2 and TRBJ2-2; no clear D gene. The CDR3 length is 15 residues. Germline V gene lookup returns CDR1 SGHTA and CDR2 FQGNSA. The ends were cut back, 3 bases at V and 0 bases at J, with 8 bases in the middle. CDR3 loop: CASSFHDTNTGELFF. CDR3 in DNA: TGTGCCAGCAGCTTCCACGATACGAACACCGGGGAGCTGTTTTTT.

This CDR3 is CASSTILAGDNEQFF. For the CDR3, the DNA is TGTGCCAGCAGCACTATACTAGCGGGAGATAATGAGCAGTTCTTC. J is TRBJ2-1 and V is TRBV9, with 11 nucleotides matching TRBD2. V shed 4 bases, J shed 7 bases, and the junction held 7 bases outside the gene matches. CDR1 is SGDLS and CDR2 is YYNGEE in the germline V gene. This CDR3 is built from 15 residues.

For the CDR3, the DNA is TGTGCCACAACCCGGGACCGCCCTAGCTACACCTTC. Protein product: CATTRDRPSYTF. The J gene is TRBJ1-2, the V gene TRBV15, with D maybe TRBD1 (5 bases). From germline, CDR1 is LNHNV and CDR2 YYDKDF (reference sequence). This CDR3 spans 12 amino acids. V dropped 9 bases and J dropped 9 bases, with 17 bases sitting between them. Combining the CDR3 with reference TRBV15 and TRBJ1-2 gives the whole variable domain DAMVIQNPRYQVTQFGKPVTLSCSQTLNHNVMYWYQQKSSQAPKLLFHYYDKDFNNEADTPDNFQSRRPNTSFCFLDIRSPGLGDTAMYLCATTRDRPSYTFGSGTRLTVV.

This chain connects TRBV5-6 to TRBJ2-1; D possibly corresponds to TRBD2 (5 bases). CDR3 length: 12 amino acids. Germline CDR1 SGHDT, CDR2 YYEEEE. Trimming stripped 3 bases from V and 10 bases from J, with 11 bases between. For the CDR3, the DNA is TGTGCCAGCAGCTCACCTACGGGGGAGCAGTTCTTC. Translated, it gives CASSSPTGEQFF.

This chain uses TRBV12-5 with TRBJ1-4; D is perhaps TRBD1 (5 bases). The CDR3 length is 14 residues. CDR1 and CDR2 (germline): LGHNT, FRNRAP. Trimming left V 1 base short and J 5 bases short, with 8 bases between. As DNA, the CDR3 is TGTGCTAGTGGTTTGGGACAGAGAAATGAAAAACTGTTTTTT. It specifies CASGLGQRNEKLFF. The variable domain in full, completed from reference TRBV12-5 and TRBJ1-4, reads DARVTQTPRHKVTEMGQEVTMRCQPILGHNTVFWYRQTMMQGLELLAYFRNRAPLDDSGMPKDRFSAEMPDATLATLKIQPSEPRDSAVYFCASGLGQRNEKLFFGSGTQLSVL.

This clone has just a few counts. The CDR3 region has the DNA TGTGCCAGCTCACCAGGGCAAATCAATCAGCCCCAGCATTTT. It translates to CASSPGQINQPQHF. The V call is TRBV18, the J call TRBJ1-5, with D unclear. The CDR3 is made up of 14 amino acids. V lost 2 bases and J 3 bases, leaving 8 bases between the germline ends. From germline, CDR1 is KGHSH and CDR2 LQKENI.